This TCR beta chain was recovered during a study of cytomegalovirus exposure and HLA in healthy donors. Study findings and constraints: In a later analysis, CMV-associated beta chains were mostly HLA-associated, it appeared. Links to common viral pathogens appeared, in a later analysis, for several of the most significant clusters. A missense DCLRE1C variant was associated with V- and J-gene trimming of TCR beta chains in a later analysis, and an independent cohort replicated the association.

On this clone itself: As yet, its antigen is unknown.

The PCR was carried out with 60 Vbeta primers and 13 Jbeta primers. In the original workflow: In a later analysis, some 80 million unique TCR beta chains included roughly 11 million shared by two or more donors. Generated by immunoSEQ multiplex PCR, the TCRdb table keeps only in-frame clones and is missing some. The D gene and trimming were derived from the DNA, and the V and J assignments and clone size from that table. Of under 250,000 clones listed, about 80% are singletons. Per germline, CDR1 MDHEN and CDR2 SYDVKM. V lost 10 bases and J lost 4, with 16 bases in between. The CDR3 extends over 14 amino acids.

This sequence joins TRBV28 and TRBJ2-2; possible D gene TRBD2, 7 bases. Sequenced sample: PBMCs. The receptor was derived from a woman aged 45-65 years in good health and CMV-seropositive. The CDR3 protein is CATRGGGSTGELFF. The CDR3 nucleotides are TGTGCCACCCGTGGGGGGGGCAGCACCGGGGAGCTGTTTTTT.